The clone carrying this T cell receptor (beta chain) was recorded a few times. Its antigen is not identified. The V end lost 8 bases, the J end lost 2 bases, and 10 bases lay between the germline ends. CDR3 length: 13 residues. Germline loops: CDR1 SGHAT, CDR2 FQNNGV. This specimen belongs to a study of T cells after yellow fever vaccination. TCR cDNA, made by 5'RACE template switching, carried an added universal primer site and UMIs. TCRdb processed the 5' RACE reads anew with MiXCR; each CDR3 protein has one entry. In the table there are some 560,000 distinct CDR3 sequences, less than 20% of which are singletons. Study results and limitations: A small proportion of clonotypes was detected in both the CD4 and CD8 compartments. From the bulk population, abundant clonotypes could contaminate and appear within FACS-sorted repertoires.

The material was PBMCs, obtained less than 6 days after the first yellow fever vaccination. The rearrangement links TRBV11-2 to TRBJ2-4; D is unclear. The receptor was derived from a man aged 18 to 29 who received the YFV17D yellow fever vaccine. CDR3 coding DNA: TGTGCCAGCGCACACGACACCAAAAACATTCAGTACTTC. Translation: CASAHDTKNIQYF.